The clone carrying this TCR beta chain occurred a few times. Antigen: not known. The data are from a study of T cells after yellow fever vaccination. The study, taken as a whole, reports: Post-booster reappearance was seen for most primary-vaccination clones (roughly 96% CD4, around 90% CD8). A weaker but faster secondary response was observed, peaking on day 5 versus 15.

Germline values: CDR1 LNHDA, CDR2 SQIVND (reference sequence). Trimming cost V 10 bases and J 6 bases, with 16 bases left between them. The CDR3 is 13 residues long. TCRdb analysed the 5' RACE reads with MiXCR anew, one entry per CDR3 protein. Among roughly 99,000 distinct CDR3 sequences listed, 5.8% were seen once. The receptor was isolated from a man between 18 and 29 years old who received the YFV17D yellow fever vaccine. This specimen consisted of CD8+ T cells sorted from PBMCs, obtained 10 days after the yellow fever booster vaccination. The chain uses TRBV19 and TRBJ1-5; D perhaps matches TRBD1 (5 bases). DNA of the CDR3: TGTGCCACCCAGCTGGGGGGAAGTCAGCCCCAGCATTTT. Encoded protein: CATQLGGSQPQHF.